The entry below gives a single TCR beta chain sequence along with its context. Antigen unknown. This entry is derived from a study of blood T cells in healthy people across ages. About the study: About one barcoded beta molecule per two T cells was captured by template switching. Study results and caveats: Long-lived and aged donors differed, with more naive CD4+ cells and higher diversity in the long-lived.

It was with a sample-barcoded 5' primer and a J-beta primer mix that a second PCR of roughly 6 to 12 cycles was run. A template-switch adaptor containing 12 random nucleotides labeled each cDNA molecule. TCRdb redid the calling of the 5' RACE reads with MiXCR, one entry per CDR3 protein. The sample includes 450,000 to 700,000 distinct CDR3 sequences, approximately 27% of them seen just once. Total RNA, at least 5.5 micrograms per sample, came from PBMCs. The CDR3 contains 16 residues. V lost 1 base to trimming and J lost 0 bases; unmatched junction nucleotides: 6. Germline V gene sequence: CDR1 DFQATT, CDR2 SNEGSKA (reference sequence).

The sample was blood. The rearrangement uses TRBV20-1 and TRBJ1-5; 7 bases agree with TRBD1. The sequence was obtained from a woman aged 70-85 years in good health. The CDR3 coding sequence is TGCAGTGCTAGAGCCGAGACAGGGTATAGCAATCAGCCCCAGCATTTT. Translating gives CSARAETGYSNQPQHF.